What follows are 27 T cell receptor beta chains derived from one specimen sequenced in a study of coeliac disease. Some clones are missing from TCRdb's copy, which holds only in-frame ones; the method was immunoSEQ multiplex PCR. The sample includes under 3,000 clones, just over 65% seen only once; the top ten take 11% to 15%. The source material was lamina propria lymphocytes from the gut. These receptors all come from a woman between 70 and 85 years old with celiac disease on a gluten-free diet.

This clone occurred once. The CDR3 region has the DNA TGTGCCAGCAACATGGGACAGAGCACAGATACGCAGTATTTT. Encoded protein: CASNMGQSTDTQYF. The V call is TRBV11-3, the J call TRBJ2-3; 7 nucleotides line up with TRBD1. CDR3 length equals 14 residues. CDR1 is SGHNT and CDR2 is YENEEA in the germline V gene. J was trimmed by 0 bases and V by 7 bases; bases with no gene match: 4.

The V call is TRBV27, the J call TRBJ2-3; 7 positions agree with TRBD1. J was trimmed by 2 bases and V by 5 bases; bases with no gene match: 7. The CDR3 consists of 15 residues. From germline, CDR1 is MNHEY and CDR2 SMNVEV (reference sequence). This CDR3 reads CASSPKGTATDTQYF. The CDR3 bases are TGTGCCAGCAGTCCTAAGGGGACAGCCACAGATACGCAGTATTTT.

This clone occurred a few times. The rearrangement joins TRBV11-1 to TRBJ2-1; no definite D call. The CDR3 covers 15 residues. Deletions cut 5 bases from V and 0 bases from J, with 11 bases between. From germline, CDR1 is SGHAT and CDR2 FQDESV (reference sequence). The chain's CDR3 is CASSPQFSSYNEQFF. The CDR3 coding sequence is TGTGCCAGCAGCCCACAGTTCAGCTCCTACAATGAGCAGTTCTTC.

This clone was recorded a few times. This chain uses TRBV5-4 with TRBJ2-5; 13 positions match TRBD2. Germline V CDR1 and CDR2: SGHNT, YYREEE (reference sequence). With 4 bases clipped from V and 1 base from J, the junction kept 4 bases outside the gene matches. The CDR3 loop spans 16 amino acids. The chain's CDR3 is CASSRRLAGGQETQYF. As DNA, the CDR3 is TGTGCCAGCAGCAGAAGACTAGCGGGGGGCCAAGAGACCCAGTACTTC.

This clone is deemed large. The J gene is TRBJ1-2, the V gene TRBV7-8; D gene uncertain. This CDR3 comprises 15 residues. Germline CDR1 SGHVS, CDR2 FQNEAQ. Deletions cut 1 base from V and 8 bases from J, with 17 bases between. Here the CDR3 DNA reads TGTGCCAGCAGCTTAGATGGCCCGAGGCCGGCAGGCTACACCTTC. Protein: CASSLDGPRPAGYTF.

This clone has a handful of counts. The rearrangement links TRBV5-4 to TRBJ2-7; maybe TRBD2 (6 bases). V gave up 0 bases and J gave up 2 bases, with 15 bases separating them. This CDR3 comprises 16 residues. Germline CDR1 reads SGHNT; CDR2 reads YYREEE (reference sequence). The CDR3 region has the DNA TGTGCCAGCAGCTTGGCCCCGTGGTCGGGGGCCTACGAGCAGTACTTC. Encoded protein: CASSLAPWSGAYEQYF.

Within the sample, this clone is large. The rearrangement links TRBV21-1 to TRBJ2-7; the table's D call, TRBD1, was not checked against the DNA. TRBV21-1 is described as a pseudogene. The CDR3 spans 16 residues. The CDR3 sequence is CASSKEGAESRYEQYV. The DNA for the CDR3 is TGTGCCAGCAGCAAAGAGGGGGCGGAGAGTAGGTACGAGCAGTACGTC.

The DNA for the CDR3 is TGTGCCAGTAGTATAGGGGCAGCAAGGACTGAAGCTTTCTTT. Translation: CASSIGAARTEAFF. V usage is TRBV19 and J usage is TRBJ1-1; D is unresolved. In germline, CDR1 is LNHDA, CDR2 SQIVND (reference sequence). This CDR3 contains 14 residues. Trimming cost V 1 base and J 5 bases, with 11 bases left between them.

The CDR3 DNA reads as TGTGCCAGCAGCCGGGACAGTGAGGGTGAAAAACTGTTTTTT. It encodes CASSRDSEGEKLFF. The V and J genes are TRBV13 and TRBJ1-4; 7 bases match TRBD1. This CDR3 is built from 14 residues. The trim removed 5 bases at V and 7 bases at J, leaving 7 bases unmatched. Germline lookup yields CDR1 PRHDT and CDR2 FYEKMQ (reference sequence).

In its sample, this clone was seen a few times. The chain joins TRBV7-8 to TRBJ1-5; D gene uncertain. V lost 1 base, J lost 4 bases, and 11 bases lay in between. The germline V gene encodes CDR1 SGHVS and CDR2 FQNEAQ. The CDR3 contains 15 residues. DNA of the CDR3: TGTGCCAGCAGCTTAGTCGGGTTCGCGAATCAGCCCCAGCATTTT. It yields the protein CASSLVGFANQPQHF.

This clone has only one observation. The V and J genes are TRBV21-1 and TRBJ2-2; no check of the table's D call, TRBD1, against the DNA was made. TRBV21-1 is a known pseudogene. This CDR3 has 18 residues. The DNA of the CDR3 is TGTGCCAGCAGCAAAGGCCCAGATGGACAGGGGGCTAACGGGGAGCTGTTTTTT. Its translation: CASSKGPDGQGANGELFF.

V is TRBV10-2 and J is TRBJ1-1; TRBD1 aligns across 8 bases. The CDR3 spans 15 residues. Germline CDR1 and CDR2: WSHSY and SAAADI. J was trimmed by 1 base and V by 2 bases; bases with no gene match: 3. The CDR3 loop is CASSEAGGRNTEAFF. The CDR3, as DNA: TGCGCCAGCAGTGAGGCAGGGGGCCGGAACACTGAAGCTTTCTTT.

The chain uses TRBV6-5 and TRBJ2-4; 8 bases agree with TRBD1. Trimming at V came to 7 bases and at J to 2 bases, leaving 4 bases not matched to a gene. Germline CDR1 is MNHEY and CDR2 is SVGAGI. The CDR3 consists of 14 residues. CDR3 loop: CASKDRGSKNIQYF. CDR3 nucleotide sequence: TGTGCCAGCAAAGACAGGGGATCCAAAAACATTCAGTACTTC.

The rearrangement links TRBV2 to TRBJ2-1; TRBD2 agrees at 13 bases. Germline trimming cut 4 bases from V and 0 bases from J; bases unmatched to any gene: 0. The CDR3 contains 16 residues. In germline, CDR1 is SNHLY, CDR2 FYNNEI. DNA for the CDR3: TGTGCCAGCAGTGGGACTAGCGGGAGCTCCTACAATGAGCAGTTCTTC. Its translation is CASSGTSGSSYNEQFF.

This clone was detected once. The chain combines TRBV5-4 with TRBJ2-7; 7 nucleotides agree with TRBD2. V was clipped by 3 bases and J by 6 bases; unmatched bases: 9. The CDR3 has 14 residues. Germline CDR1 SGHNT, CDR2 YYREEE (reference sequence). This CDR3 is CASSSSAGRGEQYV. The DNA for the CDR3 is TGTGCCAGCAGCTCCTCAGCGGGGCGTGGCGAGCAGTACGTC.

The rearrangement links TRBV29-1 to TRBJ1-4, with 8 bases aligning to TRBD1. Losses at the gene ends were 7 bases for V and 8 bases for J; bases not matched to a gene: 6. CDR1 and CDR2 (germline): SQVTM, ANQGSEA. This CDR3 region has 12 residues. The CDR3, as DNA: TGCAGCGCAGGACAGGGATCAGAAAAACTGTTTTTT. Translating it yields CSAGQGSEKLFF.

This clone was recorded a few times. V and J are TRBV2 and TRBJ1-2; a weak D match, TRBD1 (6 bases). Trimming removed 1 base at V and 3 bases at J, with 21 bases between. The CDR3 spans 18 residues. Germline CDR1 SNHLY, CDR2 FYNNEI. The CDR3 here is CASSEGRFRTVNYYGYTF. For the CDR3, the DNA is TGTGCCAGCAGTGAAGGCCGATTTCGGACAGTGAATTACTATGGCTACACCTTC.

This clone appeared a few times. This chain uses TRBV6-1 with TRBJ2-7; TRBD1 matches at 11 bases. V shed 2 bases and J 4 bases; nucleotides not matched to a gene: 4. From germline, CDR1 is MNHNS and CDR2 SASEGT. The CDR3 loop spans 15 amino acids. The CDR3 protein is CASSEWTGGRYEQYV. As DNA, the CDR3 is TGTGCCAGCAGTGAATGGACAGGGGGCAGGTACGAGCAGTACGTC.

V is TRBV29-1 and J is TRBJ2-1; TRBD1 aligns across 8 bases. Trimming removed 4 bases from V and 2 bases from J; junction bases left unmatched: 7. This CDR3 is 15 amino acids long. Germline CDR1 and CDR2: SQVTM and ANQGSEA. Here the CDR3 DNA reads TGCAGCGTTGGTGGTGGACAGGGTGCCTACAATGAGCAGTTCTTC. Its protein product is CSVGGGQGAYNEQFF.

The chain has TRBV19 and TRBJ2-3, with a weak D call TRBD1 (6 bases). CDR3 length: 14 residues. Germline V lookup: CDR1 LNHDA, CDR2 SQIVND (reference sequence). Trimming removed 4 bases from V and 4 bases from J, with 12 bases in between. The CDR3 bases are TGTGCCAGTAGTACTCAGGGGTTCTCAGATACGCAGTATTTT. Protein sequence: CASSTQGFSDTQYF.

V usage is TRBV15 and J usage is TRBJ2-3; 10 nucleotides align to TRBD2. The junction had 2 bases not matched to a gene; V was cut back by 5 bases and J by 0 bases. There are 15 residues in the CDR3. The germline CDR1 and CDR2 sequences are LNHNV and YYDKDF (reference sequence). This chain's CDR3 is CATSPSGRSTDTQYF. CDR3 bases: TGTGCCACCAGCCCTAGCGGGAGAAGCACAGATACGCAGTATTTT.

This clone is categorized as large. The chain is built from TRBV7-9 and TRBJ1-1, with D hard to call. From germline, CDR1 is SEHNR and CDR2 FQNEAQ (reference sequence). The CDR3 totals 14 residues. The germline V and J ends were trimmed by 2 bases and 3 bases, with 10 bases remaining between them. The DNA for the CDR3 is TGTGCCAGCAGCTTATGGGTTGACTACACTGAAGCTTTCTTT. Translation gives CASSLWVDYTEAFF. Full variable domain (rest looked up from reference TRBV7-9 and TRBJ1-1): DTGVSQNPRHKITKRGQNVTFRCDPISEHNRLYWYRQTLGQGPEFLTYFQNEAQLEKSRLLSDRFSAERPKGSFSTLEIQRTEQGDSAMYLCASSLWVDYTEAFFGQGTRLTVV.

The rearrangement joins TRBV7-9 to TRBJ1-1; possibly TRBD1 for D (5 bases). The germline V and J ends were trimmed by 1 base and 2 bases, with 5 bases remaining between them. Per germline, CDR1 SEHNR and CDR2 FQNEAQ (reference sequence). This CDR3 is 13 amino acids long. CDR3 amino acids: CASSLGTNTEAFF. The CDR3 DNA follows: TGTGCCAGCAGCTTAGGGACAAACACTGAAGCTTTCTTT.

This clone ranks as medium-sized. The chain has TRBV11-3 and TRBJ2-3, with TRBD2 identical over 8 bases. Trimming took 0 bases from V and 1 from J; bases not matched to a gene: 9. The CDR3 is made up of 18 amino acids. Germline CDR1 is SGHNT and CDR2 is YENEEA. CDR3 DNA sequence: TGTGCCAGCAGCTTAGATTCGGTCGGTAGCGGGGGCACAGATACGCAGTATTTT. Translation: CASSLDSVGSGGTDTQYF.

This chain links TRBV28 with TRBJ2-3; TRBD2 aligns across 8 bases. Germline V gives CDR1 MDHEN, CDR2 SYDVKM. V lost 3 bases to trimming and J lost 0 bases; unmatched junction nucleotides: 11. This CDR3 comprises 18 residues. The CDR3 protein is CASSLPYLLAGSTDTQYF. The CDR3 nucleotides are TGTGCCAGCAGTTTGCCCTACCTTCTAGCGGGTAGCACAGATACGCAGTATTTT.

This chain's CDR3 is CASSLSGRSAGELFF. The DNA for the CDR3 is TGTGCCAGCAGCTTATCGGGAAGGAGCGCCGGGGAGCTGTTTTTT. V is TRBV7-6 and J is TRBJ2-2, with D tentatively TRBD2 (5 bases). Trimming left V 2 bases short and J 6 bases short, with 13 bases between. CDR1 and CDR2 from the germline V gene are SGHVS and FNYEAQ. The CDR3 totals 15 residues.

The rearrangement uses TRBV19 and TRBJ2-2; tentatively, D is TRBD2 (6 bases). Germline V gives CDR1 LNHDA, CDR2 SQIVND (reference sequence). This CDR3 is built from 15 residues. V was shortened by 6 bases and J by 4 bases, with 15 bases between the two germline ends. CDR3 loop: CASSGTWAGTGELFF. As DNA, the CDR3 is TGTGCCAGTAGCGGGACTTGGGCCGGCACCGGGGAGCTGTTTTTT.